Sequencing of this T cell receptor beta chain was carried out in a study of OX40 agonist ivuxolimab in advanced cancers. Study as a whole: Patients with prior anti-PD-1, anti-PD-L1 or anti-CTLA-4 therapy were eligible; 35% to 45% had some.

Regarding the study as a whole: On average, CD8+ T cells had more expanded clones than CD4+. Both CD4+ and CD8+ T cell populations in blood had undergone clonal expansion by week 6 at 0.1 to 3.0 mg/kg.

Details on this clone: As yet, its antigen is unknown.

Trimming removed 6 bases from V and 5 bases from J, with 4 bases in between. The CDR3 runs 10 residues. From germline, CDR1 is SNHLY and CDR2 FYNNEI. This table comes from immunoSEQ multiplex PCR, and its TCRdb copy is limited to in-frame clones, with some not included. Of about 46,000 clones listed, 82% are singletons. The sample was CD4+ or CD8+ T cells sorted from blood, taken in a trial of the OX40 agonist ivuxolimab. The TCR sequence derives from an adult with an advanced solid tumor such as melanoma, head and neck, liver or kidney cancer. The chain joins TRBV2 to TRBJ2-5; D gene unclear. CDR3 sequence: CASRQETQYF. The CDR3 bases are TGTGCCAGCAGGCAGGAGACCCAGTACTTC.